Listed below are T cell receptor beta chains from one sample, sequenced in a study of cytomegalovirus exposure and HLA in healthy donors. Libraries were prepared by immunoSEQ multiplex PCR; TCRdb keeps only in-frame clonotypes and omits some of them. Of under 100,000 clones in the sample, around 85% were seen once. Sequences were obtained from PBMCs. These receptors were obtained from a human donor in good health. CDR3s include the opening cysteine and the closing phenylalanine or tryptophan.

j_gene,v_gene,CDR3aa
TRBJ1-5,TRBV30,CARRGVAGNQPQNF
TRBJ1-1,TRBV7-8,CASSLLGQAFF
TRBJ1-1,TRBV5-4,CASSLGTNTEAFF
TRBJ1-4,TRBV6-5,CASRRGEKLFF
TRBJ2-7,TRBV19,CASSPGTGALYEQYF
TRBJ2-3,TRBV5-4,CASSQGLAGVRRTDTQYF
TRBJ2-2,TRBV27,CASTDFEGAGELFF
TRBJ2-5,TRBV10-2,CASALTSGGSETQYF
TRBJ2-1,TRBV19,CASSIGLQGRDEQFF
TRBJ1-6,TRBV6-5,CASSYAGTGLNSPLNF
TRBJ2-1,TRBV7-2,CASSLDRVYEQFF
TRBJ2-1,TRBV4-3,CASSQEWQGGVDNEQFF
TRBJ1-1,TRBV10-3,CAIRQGVGNTEAFF
TRBJ1-5,TRBV7-2,CASSMTGERNQPQHF
TRBJ2-1,TRBV19,CASGGTDHARTYNEQFF
TRBJ2-7,TRBV27,CASSKLQGGINEQYF
TRBJ1-2,TRBV9,CASSAKATANYGYTF